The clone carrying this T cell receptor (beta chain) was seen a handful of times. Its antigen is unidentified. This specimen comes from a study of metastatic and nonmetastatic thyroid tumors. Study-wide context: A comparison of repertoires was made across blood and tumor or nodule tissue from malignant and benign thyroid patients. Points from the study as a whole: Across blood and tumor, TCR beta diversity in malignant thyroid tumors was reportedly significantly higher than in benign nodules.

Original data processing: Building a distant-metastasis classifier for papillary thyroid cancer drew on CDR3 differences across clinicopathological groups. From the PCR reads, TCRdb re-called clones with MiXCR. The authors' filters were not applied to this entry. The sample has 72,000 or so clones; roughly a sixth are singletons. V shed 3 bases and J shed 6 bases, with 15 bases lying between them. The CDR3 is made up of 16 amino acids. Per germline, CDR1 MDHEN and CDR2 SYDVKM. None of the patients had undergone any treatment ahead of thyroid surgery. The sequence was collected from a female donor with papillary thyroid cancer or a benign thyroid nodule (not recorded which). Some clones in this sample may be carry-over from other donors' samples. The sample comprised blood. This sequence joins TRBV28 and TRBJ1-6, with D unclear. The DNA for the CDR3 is TGTGCCAGCAGTTTGTTGGGGAAGGCGGGTAATTCACCCCTCCACTTT. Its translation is CASSLLGKAGNSPLHF.